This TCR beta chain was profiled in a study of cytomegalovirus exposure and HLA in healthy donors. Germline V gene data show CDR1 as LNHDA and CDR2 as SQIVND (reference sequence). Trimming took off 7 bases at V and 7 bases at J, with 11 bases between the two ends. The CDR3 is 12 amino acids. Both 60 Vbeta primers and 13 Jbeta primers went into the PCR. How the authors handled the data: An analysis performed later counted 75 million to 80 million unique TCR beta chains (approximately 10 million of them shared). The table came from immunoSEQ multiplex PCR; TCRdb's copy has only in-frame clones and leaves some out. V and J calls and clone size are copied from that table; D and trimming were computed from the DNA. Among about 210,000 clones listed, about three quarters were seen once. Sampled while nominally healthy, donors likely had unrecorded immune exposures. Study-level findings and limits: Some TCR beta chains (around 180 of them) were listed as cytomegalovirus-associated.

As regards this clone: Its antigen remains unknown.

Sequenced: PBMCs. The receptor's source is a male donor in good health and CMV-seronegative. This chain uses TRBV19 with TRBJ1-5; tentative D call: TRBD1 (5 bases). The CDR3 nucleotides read TGTGCCAGTAAGCAGGGATACCAGCCCCAGCATTTT. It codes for CASKQGYQPQHF.